The clone carrying this T cell receptor (beta chain) was recorded at least ten times. From 5'RACE with constant-segment primers came TCR alpha and TCR beta cDNA libraries that carried sample barcodes and UMIs. MiXCR, run by TCRdb on the 5' RACE reads, gives a single entry per CDR3 protein. The profile shows around 310,000 distinct CDR3 sequences, around 15% of them singletons. The data were taken from a study of T-cell memory formation after mild COVID-19. With 4 bases removed from V and 5 bases from J, the gap between germline ends came to 17 bases. Germline lookup yields CDR1 SNHLY and CDR2 FYNNEI. The CDR3 loop spans 15 amino acids.

The TCR comes from a man aged 18-30 years who had mild COVID-19 (a few samples of this study predate the infection). Cell type and time point are not known. Sequences were obtained from PBMCs or a T cell subset sorted from them (not recorded which). The chain joins TRBV2 to TRBJ2-5; possibly TRBD1 or TRBD2 for D (6 bases each). CDR3 sequence (DNA): TGTGCCAGCAGTGTTCCCAGGGGACTTCGGGAGACCCAGTACTTC. Residues: CASSVPRGLRETQYF.